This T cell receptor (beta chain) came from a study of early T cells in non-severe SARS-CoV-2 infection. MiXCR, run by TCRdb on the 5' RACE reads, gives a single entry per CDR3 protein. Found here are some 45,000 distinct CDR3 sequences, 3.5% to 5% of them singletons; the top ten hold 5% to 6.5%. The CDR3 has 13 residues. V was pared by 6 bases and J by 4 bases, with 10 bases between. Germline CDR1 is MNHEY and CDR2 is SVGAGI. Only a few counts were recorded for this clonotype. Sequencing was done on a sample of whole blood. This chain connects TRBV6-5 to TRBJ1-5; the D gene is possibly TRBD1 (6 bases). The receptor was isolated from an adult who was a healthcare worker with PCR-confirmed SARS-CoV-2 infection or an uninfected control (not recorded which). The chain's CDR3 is CASRRTDNQPQHF. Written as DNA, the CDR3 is TGTGCCAGCAGACGGACAGATAATCAGCCCCAGCATTTT.